At least ten counts were recorded for the clone carrying this T cell receptor (beta chain). RNA transcripts gave rise to amplified TCR beta CDR3 regions. RT-PCR in the first round (using the HTBI primer set) targeted the TCR CDR3. One entry per CDR3 protein, called by TCRdb with MiXCR from the multiplex PCR reads. The profile shows fewer than 400,000 distinct CDR3 sequences, roughly 17% of them singletons. This sample is drawn from a study of T cells in Graves' hyperthyroidism and ophthalmopathy. The germline V gene encodes CDR1 MNHEY and CDR2 SVGEGT. The CDR3 extends over 13 amino acids. Deletions cut 8 bases from V and 4 bases from J, with 11 bases between.

Sample: blood. This sequence was found in a man aged 25-45 years with Graves' hyperthyroidism. The chain is built from TRBV6-2 or TRBV6-3 and TRBJ2-2; weak D call: TRBD1 (6 bases). The CDR3 is CASLRDTTGELFF. In DNA form, the CDR3 reads TGTGCCAGCTTACGGGACACCACCGGGGAGCTGTTTTTT.